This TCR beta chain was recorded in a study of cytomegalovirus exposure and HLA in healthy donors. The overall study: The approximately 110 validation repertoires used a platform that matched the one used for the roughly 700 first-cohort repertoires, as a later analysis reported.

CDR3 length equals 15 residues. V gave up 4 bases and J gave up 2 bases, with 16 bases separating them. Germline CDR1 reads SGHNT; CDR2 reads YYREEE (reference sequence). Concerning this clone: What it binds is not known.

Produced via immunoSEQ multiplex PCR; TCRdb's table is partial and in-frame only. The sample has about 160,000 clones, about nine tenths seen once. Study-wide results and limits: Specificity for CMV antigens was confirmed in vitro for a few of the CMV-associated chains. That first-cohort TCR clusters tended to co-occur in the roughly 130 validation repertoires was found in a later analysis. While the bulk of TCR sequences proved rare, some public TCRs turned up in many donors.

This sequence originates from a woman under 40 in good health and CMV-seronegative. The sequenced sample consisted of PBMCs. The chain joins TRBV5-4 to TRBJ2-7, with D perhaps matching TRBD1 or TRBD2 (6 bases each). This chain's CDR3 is CASSLRAGQTYEQYF. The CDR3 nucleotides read TGTGCCAGCAGCCTACGTGCGGGACAAACCTACGAGCAGTACTTC. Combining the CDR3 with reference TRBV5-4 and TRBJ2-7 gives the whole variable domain ETGVTQSPTHLIKTRGQQVTLRCSSQSGHNTVSWYQQALGQGPQFIFQYYREEENGRGNFPPRFSGLQFPNYSSELNVNALELDDSALYLCASSLRAGQTYEQYFGPGTRLTVT.